The T cell receptor beta chain under discussion was sequenced for a study of T cells in Graves' hyperthyroidism and ophthalmopathy. Findings of the study overall: The majority of expanded thyroid clonotypes above 0.001 also appeared in blood.

Using around 10 ml of fresh peripheral blood, PBMCs were prepared. Germline V gene lookup returns CDR1 SGHKS and CDR2 YYEKEE (reference sequence). V dropped 0 bases and J dropped 4 bases, with 11 bases sitting between them. The CDR3 covers 16 residues. What was amplified from RNA transcripts were TCR beta CDR3 regions. The primer set for the first-round RT-PCR of the TCR CDR3 was HTBI. TCRdb recomputed calls from the multiplex PCR reads with MiXCR, one row per CDR3 protein. This table holds fewer than 800,000 distinct CDR3 sequences, 15% to 20% found once. A word on this clonotype: Its antigen is unidentified.

This rearrangement joins TRBV5-5 to TRBJ1-6; no clear D gene. The sample taken for sequencing was blood. The sequence derives from a man between 18 and 35 years old with Graves' hyperthyroidism. The CDR3 region is CASSLEAWGYNSPLHF. The CDR3 bases are TGTGCCAGCAGCTTGGAAGCATGGGGTTATAATTCACCCCTCCACTTT.